Below, 2 T cell receptor beta chains from the same sample are listed, as sequenced in a study of regulatory T cells in long-lasting Graves disease. Arm-PCR of CDR3 regions with iRepertoire HTBI primers generated TCR beta libraries. TCRdb fed the multiplex PCR reads into MiXCR, producing one record per CDR3 protein. This table has some 560,000 distinct CDR3 sequences, roughly a sixth appearing once. Time point described: newly diagnosed GD, antithyroid drugs for less than 3 months. Preparation of the TCR library used RNA extracted from PBMCs. These data were also reused for a study on T cells in Graves' hyperthyroidism and ophthalmopathy.

Source: peripheral blood mononuclear cells (PBMCs), taken at new diagnosis, from a patient treated with antithyroid drugs. The receptors shown here come from a woman aged 35-60 years with Graves disease.

This rearrangement joins TRBV12-5 to TRBJ1-3, with D hard to call. CDR3 size: 12 residues. With 4 bases removed from V and 6 bases from J, the gap between germline ends came to 7 bases. CDR1 and CDR2 from the germline V gene are LGHNT and FRNRAP. The CDR3 region has the DNA TGTGCTAGTGGTTCAGACGTAAACACCATATATTTT. Its protein is CASGSDVNTIYF.

This sequence joins TRBV19 and TRBJ2-5; D may be TRBD1 (5 bases). CDR3 length: 13 amino acids. CDR1 is LNHDA, CDR2 SQIVND, per germline (reference sequence). V gave up 4 bases and J gave up 3 bases, with 9 bases separating them. CDR3 sequence reads: CASSTGHKETQYF. The CDR3, as DNA: TGTGCCAGTAGTACCGGACATAAAGAGACCCAGTACTTC.